This passage covers 23 T cell receptor beta chains from one sample sequenced in a study of human T cells and chemical hapten exposure (dated by TCRdb to 2020 to 2023). Libraries were built with RACE. This sample was sequenced with a NextSeq 500. Using fastp at Q25 and MiXCR, TCRdb reprocessed the public reads and kept productive beta chains. Merged by CDR3 protein, the rows form single entries marked with the most common genes and DNA. This sample has roughly 100,000 distinct CDR3 sequences in its table, and around 9% of those were observed once. The ten largest clonotypes hold around 2.8% of the sample. This sample's time point label indicates: healthy volunteer bleed at 2 weeks. Total RNA was isolated from unfractionated whole blood collected in Tempus Blood RNA tubes. The material sequenced was whole blood. The receptors shown here come from a female donor in good health. Some clones in this sample may be carry-over from other donors' samples.

The chain is built from TRBV20-1 and TRBJ2-2; no reliable D call. Trimming left V 3 bases short and J 1 base short, with 9 bases between. CDR3 length: 14 residues. Germline values: CDR1 DFQATT, CDR2 SNEGSKA (reference sequence). This chain's CDR3 is CSAREWRNTGELFF. The DNA of the CDR3 is TGCAGTGCTAGGGAGTGGCGGAACACCGGGGAGCTGTTTTTT.

This clonotype was detected ten times or more. The rearrangement uses TRBV12-3 or TRBV12-4 and TRBJ2-5; 8 nucleotides align to TRBD1. The V gene end was trimmed by 3 bases and the J gene end by 5 bases; junction bases not matched to a gene: 5. The CDR3 consists of 14 residues. In nucleotides, the CDR3 is TGTGCCAGCAGTTTTTGGACAGGGAGGGAGACCCAGTACTTC. As protein: CASSFWTGRETQYF.

The CDR3 region is CAWSRDLTAANEAFF. The CDR3 DNA reads as TGTGCCTGGAGTAGGGACCTTACGGCAGCCAACGAAGCTTTCTTT. This chain joins TRBV30 and TRBJ1-1; D is perhaps TRBD1 (5 bases). The germline gives CDR1 GTSNPN, CDR2 SVGIG (reference sequence). The CDR3 contains 15 residues. Trimming removed 2 bases at V and 8 bases at J, with 21 bases between.

This clonotype was detected many times. This chain connects TRBV29-1 to TRBJ1-1, with D hard to call. The V end was cut by 0 bases, the J end by 0 bases, with 8 bases between. The germline gives CDR1 SQVTM, CDR2 ANQGSEA. CDR3 length: 14 amino acids. CDR3 in amino acids: CSVEDAPMNTEAFF. CDR3 DNA: TGCAGCGTTGAAGACGCCCCTATGAACACTGAAGCTTTCTTT.

This clonotype was counted a few times. The chain links TRBV5-1 to TRBJ2-1; D gene unclear. V lost 0 bases, J lost 2 bases, and 9 bases lay in between. Looked up from germline, CDR1 is SGHRS and CDR2 is YFSETQ. The CDR3 contains 15 residues. CDR3: CASSLEGIPYNEQFF. CDR3 in DNA: TGCGCCAGCAGCTTGGAGGGTATCCCCTACAATGAGCAGTTCTTC. Full variable domain (rest looked up from reference TRBV5-1 and TRBJ2-1): KAGVTQTPRYLIKTRGQQVTLSCSPISGHRSVSWYQQTPGQGLQFLFEYFSETQRNKGNFPGRFSGRQFSNSRSEMNVSTLELGDSALYLCASSLEGIPYNEQFFGPGTRLTVL.

V usage is TRBV5-1 and J usage is TRBJ2-7, with 8 bases identical to TRBD1. Germline CDR1 reads SGHRS; CDR2 reads YFSETQ. The CDR3 contains 15 residues. The V segment lost 2 bases and the J segment 3 bases; nucleotides outside the gene matches: 7. The CDR3 DNA is TGCGCCAGCAGCTTAGGACAGGGCTCTGGCTACGAGCAGTACTTC. It codes for CASSLGQGSGYEQYF. The variable domain in full, completed from reference TRBV5-1 and TRBJ2-7, reads KAGVTQTPRYLIKTRGQQVTLSCSPISGHRSVSWYQQTPGQGLQFLFEYFSETQRNKGNFPGRFSGRQFSNSRSEMNVSTLELGDSALYLCASSLGQGSGYEQYFGPGTRLTVT.

The CDR3 loop reads CASNFWASGRGREQYF. The CDR3 nucleotides are TGTGCCAGCAACTTTTGGGCTAGCGGCCGGGGACGAGAGCAGTACTTC. This chain connects TRBV13 to TRBJ2-7; 7 positions agree with TRBD2. Germline V CDR1 and CDR2: PRHDT, FYEKMQ (reference sequence). V dropped 7 bases and J dropped 7; count of bases not matched to a gene: 19. The CDR3 has 16 residues. Looking up the rest from reference TRBV13 and TRBJ2-7 gives the full variable domain: AAGVIQSPRHLIKEKRETATLKCYPIPRHDTVYWYQQGPGQDPQFLISFYEKMQSDKGSIPDRFSAQQFSDYHSELNMSSLELGDSALYFCASNFWASGRGREQYFGPGTRLTVT.

This clonotype turned up a few times. The chain uses TRBV12-3 or TRBV12-4 and TRBJ2-1, with 8 positions matching TRBD2. V lost 6 bases and J lost 8; bases outside the gene matches: 9. The CDR3 runs to 14 residues. Here the CDR3 reads CASRTSALGDEQFF. CDR3 bases: TGTGCCAGCAGGACTAGCGCATTGGGGGATGAGCAGTTCTTC.

This clonotype came up a few times. The chain employs TRBV28 and TRBJ2-7, with 14 bases that match TRBD2. The CDR3 loop spans 16 amino acids. Germline CDR1 MDHEN, CDR2 SYDVKM. V was clipped by 7 bases and J by 4 bases; unmatched bases: 9. The DNA of the CDR3 is TGTGCCAGCACGGGGACTAGCGGGAGCGGAGCTTACGAGCAGTACTTC. Its protein is CASTGTSGSGAYEQYF.

This clonotype was detected many times. The V call is TRBV4-3, the J call TRBJ2-7; 10 positions agree with TRBD2. Germline CDR1 LGHNA, CDR2 YSLEER. CDR3 size: 13 residues. V lost 4 bases, J lost 3 bases, and 0 bases stayed unmatched. The CDR3 nucleotides read TGCGCCAGCAGCCCTAGCGGGAGCTACGAGCAGTACTTC. It yields the protein CASSPSGSYEQYF.

This clonotype was recorded a few times. In DNA form, the CDR3 reads TGTGCCAGCAGTCTTACCGGGACATCTGTTTACGAGCAGTACTTC. Amino acids: CASSLTGTSVYEQYF. This sequence joins TRBV7-2 and TRBJ2-7; maybe TRBD1 (6 bases). The CDR3 has 15 residues. The germline V gene has CDR1 SGHTA and CDR2 FQGNSA. V lost 6 bases to trimming and J lost 4 bases, with 19 bases between them.

This clonotype was counted ten times or more. The V call is TRBV20-1, the J call TRBJ2-1; 7 bases align to TRBD2. V dropped 0 bases and J dropped 0; count of bases not matched to a gene: 5. This CDR3 has 16 amino acids. CDR1 and CDR2 from the germline V gene are DFQATT and SNEGSKA (reference sequence). DNA of the CDR3: TGCAGTGCTAGAGATCAAGCGGGGAGCTCCTACAATGAGCAGTTCTTC. Encoded protein: CSARDQAGSSYNEQFF.

A few counts support this clonotype. The V call is TRBV2, the J call TRBJ2-3, with 7 positions matching TRBD2. CDR1 is SNHLY, CDR2 FYNNEI, per germline. The CDR3 loop spans 15 amino acids. With 0 bases clipped from V and 0 bases from J, the junction kept 0 bases outside the gene matches. CDR3 bases: TGTGCCAGCAGTGAAGCACTAGCGAGCACAGATACGCAGTATTTT. Its protein product is CASSEALASTDTQYF.

V is TRBV4-1 and J is TRBJ1-6, with D hard to call. Trimming removed 0 bases from V and 10 bases from J, with 10 bases in between. CDR1 is MGHRA and CDR2 is YSYEKL in the germline V gene. The length of the CDR3 is 14 residues. The CDR3 reads CASSQDDGSSPLHF. The CDR3 nucleotides are TGCGCCAGCAGCCAAGATGACGGCAGCTCACCCCTCCACTTT.

There are many counts of this clonotype. J is TRBJ1-3 and V is TRBV4-1; weak D call: TRBD1 (5 bases). The V gene's germline CDR1 is MGHRA and CDR2 YSYEKL. The CDR3 totals 14 residues. V was pared by 4 bases and J by 4 bases, with 11 bases between. The CDR3 nucleotides are TGCGCCAGCAGCCCCGGGGCCTGGGGAAACACCATATATTTT. Translated: CASSPGAWGNTIYF.

About this clonotype: Sequence at one end of the junction differs from germline and may be a read error. The chain is built from TRBV28 and TRBJ2-2, with no clear D. CDR1 MDHEN and CDR2 SYDVKM come from the germline V gene. The CDR3 is 13 residues long. This CDR3 reads CASGFDNTGELFF. Here the CDR3 DNA reads TGTGCCAGCGGTTTTGATAACACCGGGGAGCTGTTTTTT.

This clonotype was recorded at least ten times. The chain combines TRBV19 with TRBJ2-5, with 8 positions matching TRBD2. The germline V gene encodes CDR1 LNHDA and CDR2 SQIVND (reference sequence). J gave up 1 base and V 5 bases, and 3 bases lay outside the gene matches. This CDR3 has 14 amino acids. CDR3: CASSVTSGQETQYF. For the CDR3, the DNA is TGTGCCAGTAGTGTTACTAGCGGCCAAGAGACCCAGTACTTC.

This clonotype was seen repeatedly, ten times or more. J is TRBJ2-1 and V is TRBV15; 8 positions agree with TRBD2. V shed 1 base, J shed 4 bases, and the junction held 6 bases outside the gene matches. The CDR3 is 16 residues long. Per germline, CDR1 LNHNV and CDR2 YYDKDF (reference sequence). Here the CDR3 reads CATSRGLAGAYNEQFF. The CDR3 DNA sequence: TGTGCCACCAGCAGAGGCCTAGCGGGCGCATACAATGAGCAGTTCTTC.

This clonotype appeared a few times. The genes are TRBV28 and TRBJ2-1; D may match TRBD1 or TRBD2 (5 bases each). Germline CDR1 MDHEN, CDR2 SYDVKM. This CDR3 spans 14 amino acids. The V gene lost 1 base and the J gene lost 8 bases, with 12 bases spanning the gap. The CDR3: CASSLFGAEDEQFF. The CDR3 DNA is TGTGCCAGCAGTTTATTCGGGGCCGAAGATGAGCAGTTCTTC. The entire variable domain, with the rest obtained from reference TRBV28 and TRBJ2-1, is as follows: DVKVTQSSRYLVKRTGEKVFLECVQDMDHENMFWYRQDPGLGLRLIYFSYDVKMKEKGDIPEGYSVSREKKERFSLILESASTNQTSMYLCASSLFGAEDEQFFGPGTRLTVL.

This clonotype was recorded a few times. This chain uses TRBV29-1 with TRBJ2-2; the match to TRBD2 covers 13 bases. CDR1 SQVTM and CDR2 ANQGSEA come from the germline V gene. This CDR3 contains 14 residues. The V segment lost 6 bases and the J segment 4 bases; nucleotides outside the gene matches: 2. CDR3 sequence (DNA): TGCAGCGTACTAGCGGGAGGGATCACCGGGGAGCTGTTTTTT. This codes for CSVLAGGITGELFF.

This clonotype was picked up many times. The gene calls are TRBV10-2 and TRBJ2-7, with D possibly matching TRBD1 (6 bases). Germline V gene sequence: CDR1 WSHSY, CDR2 SAAADI. V was clipped by 7 bases and J by 2 bases, with 6 bases between them. The CDR3 has 11 residues. CDR3 protein: CASTGAYEQYF. The CDR3, as DNA: TGCGCCAGCACAGGGGCCTACGAGCAGTACTTC.

This clonotype was seen ten or more times. The chain recombines TRBV25-1 with TRBJ2-6, with D possibly TRBD2 on 6 matching bases. The CDR3 is 14 amino acids. In germline, CDR1 is MGHDK, CDR2 SYGVNS. Trimming stripped 11 bases from V and 3 bases from J, with 14 bases between. CDR3 residues: CAPDPGDGANVLTF. DNA of the CDR3: TGTGCCCCAGATCCGGGGGATGGGGCCAACGTCCTGACTTTC.

Many counts were recorded for this clonotype. The CDR3 sequence: CSASRDRGTEAFF. CDR3 DNA: TGCAGTGCTAGCAGGGACAGGGGCACTGAAGCTTTCTTT. The chain uses TRBV20-1 and TRBJ1-1; 10 positions match TRBD1. The V and J ends lost 3 bases and 4 bases, in that order; junction bases with no gene match: 2. The V gene's germline CDR1 is DFQATT and CDR2 SNEGSKA (reference sequence). The CDR3 is 13 amino acids.